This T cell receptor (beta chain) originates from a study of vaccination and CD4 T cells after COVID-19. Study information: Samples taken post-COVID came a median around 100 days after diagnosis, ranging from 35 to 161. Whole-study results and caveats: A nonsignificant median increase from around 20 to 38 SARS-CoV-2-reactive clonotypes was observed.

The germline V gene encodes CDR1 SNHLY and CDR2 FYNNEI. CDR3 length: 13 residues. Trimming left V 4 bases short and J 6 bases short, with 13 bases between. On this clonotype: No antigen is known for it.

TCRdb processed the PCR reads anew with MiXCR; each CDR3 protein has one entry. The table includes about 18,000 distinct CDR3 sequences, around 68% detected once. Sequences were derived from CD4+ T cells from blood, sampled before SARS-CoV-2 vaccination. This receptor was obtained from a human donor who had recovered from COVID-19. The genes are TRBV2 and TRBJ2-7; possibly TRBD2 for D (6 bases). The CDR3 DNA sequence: TGTGCCAGCAGTGCAACACTAGCTGCCGAGCAGTACTTC. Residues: CASSATLAAEQYF. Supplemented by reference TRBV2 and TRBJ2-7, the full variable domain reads EPEVTQTPSHQVTQMGQEVILRCVPISNHLYFYWYRQILGQKVEFLVSFYNNEISEKSEIFDDQFSVERPDGSNFTLKIRSTKLEDSAMYFCASSATLAAEQYFGPGTRLTVT.